Listed here are 30 T cell receptor beta chains from one sample, sequenced in a study of T-cell reconstitution after alpha-beta-depleted transplantation in children. It was with unique molecular identifiers that the TCRbeta library was prepared. TCRdb processed the PCR reads anew with MiXCR; each CDR3 protein has one entry. Among around 76,000 distinct CDR3 sequences, roughly 18% were seen once, and the ten largest hold approximately 51%. The specimen comprised PBMCs, mostly from graft donor cells, sampled 360 days after TCRalphabeta/CD19-depleted stem cell transplant. The receptors were gathered from a male patient aged 2-15 years who had a stem cell transplant for acute lymphoblastic leukemia, so the T cells may come from the graft donor.

The chain joins TRBV6-4 to TRBJ2-5, with D perhaps matching TRBD1 or TRBD2 (5 bases each). Per the germline V gene, CDR1 is MRHNA and CDR2 is SNTAGT. The CDR3 extends over 17 amino acids. V gave up 2 bases and J gave up 7 bases, with 23 bases separating them. DNA of the CDR3: TGTGCCAGCAGTGACGCACCCGGGACGGAACTCTGGGGGACCCAGTACTTC. It specifies CASSDAPGTELWGTQYF.

The sample holds many counts of this clonotype. The chain uses TRBV5-6 and TRBJ1-2, with D uncertain. This CDR3 contains 13 residues. Trimming removed 7 bases from V and 2 bases from J, with 12 bases in between. Germline V gene lookup returns CDR1 SGHDT and CDR2 YYEEEE. This chain's CDR3 is CASYYTENYGYTF. The CDR3 bases are TGTGCCAGCTATTATACAGAGAACTATGGCTACACCTTC.

This clonotype has a count of ten or more. The chain couples TRBV20-1 to TRBJ1-5, with 9 bases identical to TRBD1. The CDR3 length is 14 residues. The germline gives CDR1 DFQATT, CDR2 SNEGSKA (reference sequence). With V trimmed by 5 bases and J by 5 bases, 7 bases remained unmatched. CDR3 region: CSASRDRDDQPQHF. For the CDR3, the DNA is TGCAGTGCTTCGCGGGACAGGGACGATCAGCCCCAGCATTTT.

This sequence joins TRBV6-6 and TRBJ2-5; the D is unclear. The CDR3 covers 13 residues. CDR1 MNHNY and CDR2 SVGAGI come from the germline V gene (reference sequence). Trimming cost V 6 bases and J 0 bases, with 8 bases left between them. This chain's CDR3 is CASRFLHQETQYF. CDR3 sequence (DNA): TGTGCCAGCAGGTTCCTGCACCAAGAGACCCAGTACTTC.

The CDR3 coding sequence is TGTGCCAGCAGCCATACGCAGACCCAGTACTTC. This sequence encodes CASSHTQTQYF. The chain links TRBV14 to TRBJ2-5; D is undetermined. Trimming cost V 3 bases and J 6 bases, with 5 bases left between them. The CDR3 extends over 11 amino acids. The germline CDR1 and CDR2 sequences are SGHDN and FVKESK.

This clonotype has only a few counts. The chain combines TRBV29-1 with TRBJ2-2, with TRBD1 matching over 9 bases. Germline values: CDR1 SQVTM, CDR2 ANQGSEA. V shed 6 bases, J shed 13 bases, and the junction held 12 bases outside the gene matches. The CDR3 extends over 13 amino acids. CDR3 bases: TGCAGCGTGATGCCGAGTCCGGGACAGGGGCTGTTTTTT. As protein: CSVMPSPGQGLFF.

This clonotype came up a few times. This chain connects TRBV2 to TRBJ2-1; 7 bases match TRBD2. The V segment lost 4 bases and the J segment 3 bases; nucleotides outside the gene matches: 9. Germline CDR1 SNHLY, CDR2 FYNNEI. CDR3 length equals 16 residues. The CDR3 sequence: CASSVKAGKGYNEQFF. In DNA, the CDR3 is TGTGCCAGCAGTGTAAAAGCGGGAAAAGGCTACAATGAGCAGTTCTTC.

Many counts were recorded for this clonotype. This chain uses TRBV6-2 or TRBV6-3 with TRBJ2-2; D not certain. The CDR3 covers 15 residues. The germline gives CDR1 MNHEY, CDR2 SVGEGT. The germline V and J ends were trimmed by 2 bases and 1 base, with 8 bases remaining between them. The CDR3 here is CASSYGYLNTGELFF. The CDR3 coding sequence is TGTGCCAGCAGTTACGGCTATTTGAACACCGGGGAGCTGTTTTTT.

This clonotype was seen more than once but under ten times. The gene calls are TRBV6-4 and TRBJ2-1; tentative D call: TRBD2 (6 bases). Germline assignment: CDR1 MRHNA and CDR2 SNTAGT. V gave up 3 bases and J gave up 6 bases, with 15 bases separating them. The CDR3 runs to 15 residues. DNA of the CDR3: TGTGCCAGCAGTGAAGTGCGGGGTGAGGGCAATGAGCAGTTCTTC. Encoded protein: CASSEVRGEGNEQFF.

The rearrangement joins TRBV7-9 to TRBJ2-1; TRBD2 agrees at 8 bases. The CDR3 is made up of 14 amino acids. Germline V CDR1 and CDR2: SEHNR, FQNEAQ (reference sequence). Germline trimming cut 3 bases from V and 8 bases from J; bases unmatched to any gene: 6. The CDR3 loop is CASSLGGRTHEQFF. The CDR3 nucleotides read TGTGCCAGCAGCTTGGGCGGGAGGACCCATGAGCAGTTCTTC.

This chain uses TRBV12-3 or TRBV12-4 with TRBJ2-1; the D is unclear. The CDR3 is made up of 14 amino acids. Trimming removed 7 bases from V and 2 bases from J, with 12 bases in between. The CDR3 DNA follows: TGTGCCAGCATATTCAGCGTTACCTACAATGAGCAGTTCTTC. Encoded protein: CASIFSVTYNEQFF.

This clonotype was seen ten or more times. The CDR3 nucleotides are TGCAGCGTTGTCGGGGGAGAATCCTACGAGCAGTACTTC. It is translated as CSVVGGESYEQYF. This sequence joins TRBV29-1 and TRBJ2-7, with D possibly matching TRBD2 (6 bases). Germline CDR1 SQVTM, CDR2 ANQGSEA. This CDR3 spans 13 amino acids. Trimming pared 4 bases from V and 1 base from J, leaving 11 bases between.

This clonotype has just a few counts. V gene TRBV9 combines with J gene TRBJ2-5, with D possibly TRBD2 on 6 matching bases. The CDR3 has 14 residues. Per the germline V gene, CDR1 is SGDLS and CDR2 is YYNGEE. Trimming pared 0 bases from V and 4 bases from J, leaving 10 bases between. The chain's CDR3 is CASSVGGLAETQYF. CDR3 nucleotide sequence: TGTGCCAGCAGCGTAGGGGGACTTGCAGAGACCCAGTACTTC.

In this sample, this clonotype turned up many times. The V call is TRBV6-5, the J call TRBJ2-1; weak D call: TRBD1 (5 bases). V gave up 3 bases and J gave up 7 bases, with 16 bases separating them. The CDR3 is 15 amino acids. The V gene's germline CDR1 is MNHEY and CDR2 SVGAGI. CDR3 sequence reads: CASSYNRGMGNEQFF. In DNA form, the CDR3 reads TGTGCCAGCAGTTATAATAGGGGTATGGGAAATGAGCAGTTCTTC.

The J gene is TRBJ1-1, the V gene TRBV27; tentatively, D is TRBD1 (6 bases). Germline V lookup: CDR1 MNHEY, CDR2 SMNVEV (reference sequence). This CDR3 has 14 residues. Trimming left V 5 bases short and J 2 bases short, with 12 bases between. CDR3 in DNA: TGTGCCAGCAGTGCGGACAGACTTAACACTGAAGCTTTCTTT. Translated: CASSADRLNTEAFF.

This clonotype was seen many times. Here the CDR3 reads CSASGATSGRYQETQYF. In DNA, the CDR3 is TGCAGTGCTAGTGGGGCCACTAGCGGGAGGTACCAAGAGACCCAGTACTTC. This chain joins TRBV20-1 and TRBJ2-5, with 12 nucleotides matching TRBD2. The J segment lost 0 bases and the V segment lost 3 bases, leaving 8 bases of the junction unmatched. Germline V gives CDR1 DFQATT, CDR2 SNEGSKA (reference sequence). This CDR3 is 17 amino acids long.

This clonotype was counted between two and nine times. The gene calls are TRBV6-1 and TRBJ1-2; weak D call: TRBD1 (5 bases). CDR3 size: 17 residues. Germline loops: CDR1 MNHNS, CDR2 SASEGT. Trimming cost V 8 bases and J 6 bases, with 28 bases left between them. CDR3 sequence reads: CASAPPGIRSERDGYTF. In DNA form, the CDR3 reads TGTGCCAGCGCCCCCCCAGGGATCAGGAGTGAGCGAGATGGCTACACCTTC.

In its sample, this clonotype was seen a few times. The chain carries TRBV12-5 and TRBJ2-1; 7 positions match TRBD1. The V segment lost 3 bases and the J segment 0 bases; nucleotides outside the gene matches: 11. This CDR3 contains 18 residues. Germline lookup yields CDR1 LGHNT and CDR2 FRNRAP. The CDR3 reads CASGFPYRGLSSYNEQFF. CDR3 nucleotide sequence: TGTGCTAGTGGTTTCCCCTACAGGGGCCTGAGCTCCTACAATGAGCAGTTCTTC.

This clonotype was seen ten or more times. The rearrangement joins TRBV4-1 to TRBJ2-4; D could derive from TRBD1 or TRBD2 (7 bases each). V was clipped by 5 bases and J by 4 bases, with 18 bases between them. Germline V lookup: CDR1 MGHRA, CDR2 YSYEKL. This CDR3 is 16 amino acids long. CDR3 bases: TGCGCCAGCAGCGTCCCAGGGGGGGGTAGGAAAAACATTCAGTACTTC. Translated: CASSVPGGGRKNIQYF.

This sequence joins TRBV5-1 and TRBJ2-1; TRBD2 might be the D (6 bases). This CDR3 contains 11 residues. From germline, CDR1 is SGHRS and CDR2 YFSETQ. Trimming cost V 4 bases and J 10 bases, with 9 bases left between them. The CDR3 loop reads CASSRGLEQFF. Here the CDR3 DNA reads TGCGCCAGCAGCCGGGGACTCGAGCAGTTCTTC.

This clonotype appeared a few times. For the CDR3, the DNA is TGTGCCAGCAGTTACTCCCTTAGCGGGAGCTACGAGCAGTACTTC. Translation gives CASSYSLSGSYEQYF. The rearrangement uses TRBV6-5 and TRBJ2-7, with TRBD2 matching over 9 bases. J lost 3 bases, V lost 0 bases, and 3 bases had no gene match. Germline V gene data show CDR1 as MNHEY and CDR2 as SVGAGI. The CDR3 is made up of 15 amino acids.

This clonotype has only a few counts. This chain joins TRBV5-6 and TRBJ2-1; D remains unclear. Trimming shortened V by 1 base and J by 10 bases, and 6 bases separated the two germline ends. The CDR3 has 11 residues. Looked up from germline, CDR1 is SGHDT and CDR2 is YYEEEE. This chain's CDR3 is CASSLYREQFF. In DNA form, the CDR3 reads TGTGCCAGCAGCTTGTATCGGGAGCAGTTCTTC.

The table lists this clonotype with a few counts. The V call is TRBV4-2, the J call TRBJ2-7; 12 bases match TRBD2. CDR3 length: 15 amino acids. The junction had 7 bases not matched to a gene; V was cut back by 4 bases and J by 6 bases. Germline CDR1 is LGHNA and CDR2 is YNFKEQ. This chain's CDR3 is CASSRETSGSVEQYF. The CDR3 DNA is TGTGCCAGCAGCCGGGAGACTAGCGGGAGCGTCGAGCAGTACTTC.

This clonotype was detected a few times. The gene calls are TRBV5-6 and TRBJ2-7; 9 nucleotides align to TRBD2. CDR3 length: 15 amino acids. The germline V gene encodes CDR1 SGHDT and CDR2 YYEEEE. V trimming: 4 bases; J trimming: 9 bases; junction bases outside the gene matches: 14. CDR3 coding DNA: TGTGCCAGCAGCACAAACGGACTAGCGCGAGGACGGCAGTACTTC. Translated: CASSTNGLARGRQYF.

The chain couples TRBV5-1 to TRBJ2-7; D not resolved. The CDR3 covers 15 residues. CDR1 SGHRS and CDR2 YFSETQ come from the germline V gene. V was pared by 4 bases and J by 2 bases, with 16 bases between. CDR3 bases: TGCGCCAGCAGCCGACACGGGCGTTCAACCTACGAGCAGTACTTC. This codes for CASSRHGRSTYEQYF. The variable domain in full, with the rest retrieved from reference TRBV5-1 and TRBJ2-7, is KAGVTQTPRYLIKTRGQQVTLSCSPISGHRSVSWYQQTPGQGLQFLFEYFSETQRNKGNFPGRFSGRQFSNSRSEMNVSTLELGDSALYLCASSRHGRSTYEQYFGPGTRLTVT.

The chain has TRBV12-3 or TRBV12-4 and TRBJ2-1; TRBD2 agrees at 15 bases. Trimming took 3 bases from V and 9 from J; bases not matched to a gene: 9. The CDR3 is 17 amino acids. Written as DNA, the CDR3 is TGTGCCAGCAGTTTGAGGACTAGCGGGAGGGCCGCCAGTGAGCAGTTCTTC. It encodes CASSLRTSGRAASEQFF.

CDR3 DNA sequence: TGCGCCAGCAGCTTGGAGGCGGTGGGACTAGGAGGCTACGAGCAGTACTTC. Protein product: CASSLEAVGLGGYEQYF. The chain has TRBV5-1 and TRBJ2-7; 8 bases are shared with TRBD2. The CDR3 is made up of 17 amino acids. Trimming removed 0 bases from V and 3 bases from J; junction bases left unmatched: 11. In germline, CDR1 is SGHRS, CDR2 YFSETQ. Variable domain in full (rest from reference TRBV5-1 and TRBJ2-7): KAGVTQTPRYLIKTRGQQVTLSCSPISGHRSVSWYQQTPGQGLQFLFEYFSETQRNKGNFPGRFSGRQFSNSRSEMNVSTLELGDSALYLCASSLEAVGLGGYEQYFGPGTRLTVT.

This chain uses TRBV24-1 with TRBJ2-1; D perhaps matches TRBD2 (5 bases). Germline V gene lookup returns CDR1 KGHDR and CDR2 SFDVKD. V dropped 5 bases and J dropped 7 bases, with 14 bases sitting between them. The CDR3 is made up of 14 amino acids. The DNA of the CDR3 is TGTGCCACCAGTGCAAGTACAACGGGGAATGAGCAGTTCTTC. The encoded protein is CATSASTTGNEQFF.

The chain is built from TRBV6-5 and TRBJ2-7; the D gene is possibly TRBD1 (5 bases). Germline CDR1 MNHEY, CDR2 SVGAGI. V lost 0 bases and J 3 bases, leaving 18 bases between the germline ends. The CDR3 spans 17 residues. CDR3 in DNA: TGTGCCAGCAGTTACTCGATCTTCCCCCCAGACAGCTACGAGCAGTACTTC. As protein: CASSYSIFPPDSYEQYF.

This clonotype was detected only a few times. The chain recombines TRBV6-6 with TRBJ2-5; D perhaps matches TRBD1 (6 bases). The CDR3 is 12 amino acids. The germline gives CDR1 MNHNY, CDR2 SVGAGI (reference sequence). Trimming left V 6 bases short and J 4 bases short, with 9 bases between. DNA for the CDR3: TGTGCCAGCAGCCAACAGGGAGAGACCCAGTACTTC. Translated, it gives CASSQQGETQYF.